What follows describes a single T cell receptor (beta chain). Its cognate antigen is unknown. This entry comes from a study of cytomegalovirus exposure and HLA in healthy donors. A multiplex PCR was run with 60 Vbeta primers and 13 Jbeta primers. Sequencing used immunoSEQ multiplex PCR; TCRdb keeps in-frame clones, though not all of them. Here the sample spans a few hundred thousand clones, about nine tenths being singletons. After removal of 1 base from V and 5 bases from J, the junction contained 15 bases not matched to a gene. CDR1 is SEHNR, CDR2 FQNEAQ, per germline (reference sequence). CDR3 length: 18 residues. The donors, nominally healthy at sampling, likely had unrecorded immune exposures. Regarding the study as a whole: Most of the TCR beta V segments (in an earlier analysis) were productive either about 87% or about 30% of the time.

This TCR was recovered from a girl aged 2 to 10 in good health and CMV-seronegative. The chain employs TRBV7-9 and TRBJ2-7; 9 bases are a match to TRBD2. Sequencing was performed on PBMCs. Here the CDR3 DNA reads TGTGCCAGCAGCTTAGGGCAGCCTCGACTAGCGGACCTCGACGAGCAGTACTTC. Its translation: CASSLGQPRLADLDEQYF.